Below, one TCR beta chain is given with its context. A read error is possible here, since a much larger clone lies one base away. TCRbeta library construction was performed incorporating unique molecular identifiers. TCRdb redid the calling of the PCR reads with MiXCR, one entry per CDR3 protein. The sample records hundreds of thousands of distinct CDR3 sequences, approximately 30% being singletons. The data were taken from a study of T-cell reconstitution after alpha-beta-depleted transplantation in children. The sequence came from a human donor who donated a stem cell graft to a child with aplastic anemia. The specimen comprised PBMCs from the stem cell graft donor, sampled from the stem cell graft.

Here the CDR3 DNA reads TGCAGCGTTGAAGATTCAGCGGGTTATTACTATGAGCAGTTCTTC. The encoded protein is CSVEDSAGYYYEQFF. V is TRBV29-1 and J is TRBJ2-1; weak D call: TRBD2 (6 bases). Germline CDR1 is SQVTM and CDR2 is ANQGSEA. The CDR3 has 15 residues. V lost 0 bases to trimming and J lost 8 bases, with 17 bases between them.